This entry concerns a single T cell receptor beta chain. The data were taken from a study of blood T cell repertoires in COVID-19. At the level of the study: The cDNA or gDNA used as material had been derived from T cells, B-cell-depleted T cells, or PBMCs.

This table comes from immunoSEQ multiplex PCR, and its TCRdb copy is limited to in-frame clones, with some not included. There are about 90,000 clones in the sample; approximately 75% occur only once, and about 13% lies in the top ten. Trimming removed 2 bases from V and 2 bases from J, with 7 bases in between. This CDR3 contains 14 residues. CDR1 is MGHRA and CDR2 is YSYEKL in the germline V gene. Sequencing was done on a sample of peripheral blood. This TCR derives from a human donor in a cohort sampled during active COVID-19. The chain links TRBV4-1 to TRBJ1-3, with D maybe TRBD1 (5 bases). CDR3 nucleotides: TGCGCCAGCAGCCAACGACAGACTGGAAACACCATATATTTT. Translation gives CASSQRQTGNTIYF.